These 14 T cell receptor beta chains originate from one sample sequenced in a study of blood T cells in healthy people across ages. The second PCR ran about 6 to 12 cycles with a sample-barcoded 5' primer and J-beta primers. A single record per CDR3 protein comes from TCRdb applying MiXCR to the 5' RACE reads. The sample yields roughly 1.4 million distinct CDR3 sequences, 59% seen once. Sequenced material: blood. The receptors come from a man aged 18 to 29 in good health.

This clonotype has a count of ten or more. The V gene is TRBV20-1, the J gene TRBJ2-5; either TRBD1 or TRBD2 may fit D (5 bases each). The CDR3 is 16 residues long. Trimming removed 3 bases at V and 5 bases at J, with 22 bases between. The V gene's germline CDR1 is DFQATT and CDR2 SNEGSKA (reference sequence). CDR3 bases: TGCAGTGCTAGTCTGGCCTGGGCCAGAGAGGGGGAGACCCAGTACTTC. Translating gives CSASLAWAREGETQYF.

The chain combines TRBV29-1 with TRBJ1-4, with 9 bases identical to TRBD1. The junction had 6 bases not matched to a gene; V was cut back by 6 bases and J by 7 bases. The CDR3 consists of 13 residues. Looked up from germline, CDR1 is SQVTM and CDR2 is ANQGSEA. The CDR3 DNA is TGCAGCGTAAACAGGGGGCGCGGTGAAAAACTGTTTTTT. Encoded protein: CSVNRGRGEKLFF.

The sample holds one count of this clonotype. Here the CDR3 reads CASSLPSGGGYNEQFF. CDR3 sequence (DNA): TGTGCCAGCAGTCTTCCTAGCGGGGGGGGGTACAATGAGCAGTTCTTC. The chain couples TRBV12-3 or TRBV12-4 to TRBJ2-1; TRBD2 matches 12 bases. V shed 5 bases, J shed 4 bases, and the junction held 6 bases outside the gene matches. The CDR3 spans 16 residues.

This clonotype was observed a handful of times. V and J are TRBV4-3 and TRBJ1-6; no clear D. CDR1 and CDR2 from the germline V gene are LGHNA and YSLEER. This CDR3 contains 16 residues. The germline V and J ends were trimmed by 3 bases and 0 bases, with 9 bases remaining between them. CDR3 sequence (DNA): TGCGCCAGCAGCCAGTGGCGGACCTCCTATAATTCACCCCTCCACTTT. It translates to CASSQWRTSYNSPLHF.

The CDR3 nucleotides are TGCGCCAGCAGCCCAGGAAGCATACAAAGAAATTCACCCCTCCACTTT. Its protein product is CASSPGSIQRNSPLHF. V is TRBV4-1 and J is TRBJ1-6; no clear D gene. CDR1 and CDR2 (germline): MGHRA, YSYEKL. Trimming cost V 4 bases and J 7 bases, with 17 bases left between them. The length of the CDR3 is 16 residues.

This clonotype appeared a few times. The V gene is TRBV9, the J gene TRBJ2-7, with D tentatively TRBD2 (5 bases). This CDR3 spans 12 amino acids. V lost 4 bases and J lost 6, with 11 bases in between. Germline V gene lookup returns CDR1 SGDLS and CDR2 YYNGEE. CDR3 protein: CASSSGRSEQYF. CDR3 bases: TGTGCCAGCAGCTCGGGGAGAAGCGAGCAGTACTTC.

This chain uses TRBV5-6 with TRBJ2-5; D uncertain. The CDR3 extends over 16 amino acids. The V gene's germline CDR1 is SGHDT and CDR2 YYEEEE. V was shortened by 4 bases and J by 0 bases, with 16 bases between the two germline ends. Here the CDR3 reads CASSPGRVWYQETQYF. CDR3 nucleotides: TGTGCCAGCAGCCCTGGTCGGGTATGGTACCAAGAGACCCAGTACTTC.

The CDR3 bases are TGTGCCAGCACCACGGGGGGTCTGGAGACCCAGTACTTC. Protein sequence: CASTTGGLETQYF. V is TRBV5-5 and J is TRBJ2-5; 7 bases are a match to TRBD2. Germline V gives CDR1 SGHKS, CDR2 YYEKEE (reference sequence). The CDR3 runs 13 residues. Trimming at V came to 6 bases and at J to 5 bases, leaving 7 bases not matched to a gene.

This clonotype has more than one count but fewer than ten. The rearrangement joins TRBV2 to TRBJ2-4; D remains ambiguous. The V gene's germline CDR1 is SNHLY and CDR2 FYNNEI. The CDR3 runs 11 residues. V was cut by 9 bases and J by 2 bases, with 5 bases left in between. This CDR3 reads CASASKNIQYF. The CDR3 nucleotides read TGTGCCAGTGCATCCAAAAACATTCAGTACTTC.

This clonotype occurred a few times. The gene calls are TRBV14 and TRBJ1-5, with D unresolved. The CDR3 spans 13 residues. The germline V gene encodes CDR1 SGHDN and CDR2 FVKESK. V shed 3 bases and J shed 7 bases, with 10 bases lying between them. The CDR3 DNA reads as TGTGCCAGCAGCCAGAATCATCGACAGCCCCAGCATTTT. Amino acids: CASSQNHRQPQHF.

This clonotype was observed a handful of times. The chain couples TRBV7-2 to TRBJ1-2, with a tentative D call TRBD1 (5 bases). The CDR3 spans 15 residues. Between the trimmed V and J ends, which lost 5 bases and 6 bases, there was a span of 19 bases. The germline V gene has CDR1 SGHTA and CDR2 FQGNSA. CDR3 in amino acids: CASSRLGRVGDGYTF. As DNA, the CDR3 is TGTGCCAGCAGCCGACTCGGCCGGGTAGGGGATGGCTACACCTTC.

This clonotype has just a few counts. The V and J genes are TRBV29-1 and TRBJ2-7, with D uncertain. The CDR3 length is 10 residues. Deletions cut 3 bases from V and 5 bases from J, with 5 bases between. Looked up from germline, CDR1 is SQVTM and CDR2 is ANQGSEA. CDR3 in amino acids: CSVELNEQYF. Written as DNA, the CDR3 is TGCAGCGTTGAGCTCAACGAGCAGTACTTC.

The chain recombines TRBV25-1 with TRBJ2-1; 11 positions match TRBD2. The V gene end was trimmed by 3 bases and the J gene end by 2 bases; junction bases not matched to a gene: 3. This CDR3 spans 16 amino acids. Germline V gene sequence: CDR1 MGHDK, CDR2 SYGVNS. The CDR3 bases are TGTGCCAGCAGTGACACTAGCGGGGGTACCTACAATGAGCAGTTCTTC. Its translation is CASSDTSGGTYNEQFF.

This clonotype appeared a few times. The chain recombines TRBV4-2 with TRBJ2-1; D call uncertain. V was trimmed by 4 bases and J by 3 bases, leaving 7 bases between them. CDR3 size: 13 residues. The V gene's germline CDR1 is LGHNA and CDR2 YNFKEQ. Written as DNA, the CDR3 is TGTGCCAGCAGCCTCTGGATCTACAATGAGCAGTTCTTC. This translates into CASSLWIYNEQFF.